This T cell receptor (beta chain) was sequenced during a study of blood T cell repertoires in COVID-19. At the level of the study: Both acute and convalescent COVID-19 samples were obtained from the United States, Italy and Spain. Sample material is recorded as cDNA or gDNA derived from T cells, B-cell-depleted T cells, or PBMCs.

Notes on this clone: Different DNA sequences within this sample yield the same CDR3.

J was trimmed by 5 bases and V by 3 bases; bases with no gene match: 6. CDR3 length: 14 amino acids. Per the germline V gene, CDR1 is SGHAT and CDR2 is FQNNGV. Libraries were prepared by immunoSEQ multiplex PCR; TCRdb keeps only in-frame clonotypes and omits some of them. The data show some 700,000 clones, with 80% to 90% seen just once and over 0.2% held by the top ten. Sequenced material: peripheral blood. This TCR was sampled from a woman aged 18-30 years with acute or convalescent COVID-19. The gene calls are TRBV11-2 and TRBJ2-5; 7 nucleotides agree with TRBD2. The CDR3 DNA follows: TGTGCCAGCAGCTTCAGCTCCGGGGGGGAGACCCAGTACTTC. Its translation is CASSFSSGGETQYF.